This TCR beta chain was identified during a study of CD4 and CD8 cells across lung adenocarcinoma regions. One entry per CDR3 protein results from TCRdb running MiXCR on the PCR reads. The sample contains under 14,000 distinct CDR3 sequences, 40% to 65% of which appear only once. Germline loops: CDR1 MGHRA, CDR2 YSYEKL. The CDR3 is 15 amino acids. This clonotype was sampled from a male donor with lung adenocarcinoma. The CD4 and CD8 labels of this study may be unreliable. This chain connects TRBV4-1 to TRBJ2-1; D is perhaps TRBD2 (6 bases). TRBJ2-5 matches the DNA end more closely, so the J call is doubtful. The sequencing input was CD4+ T cells from the center of a lung tumor. The CDR3 DNA is TGCGCCAGCAGCCAAGTTCCGCGGGGACAAGAGACCCAGTACTTC. Translated, it gives CASSQVPRGQETQYF.